This is a list of T cell receptor beta chains from one sample in a study of regulatory T cells in long-lasting Graves disease. TCRdb itself ran the multiplex PCR reads through MiXCR, one entry per CDR3 protein. The sample gives 400,000 to 550,000 distinct CDR3 sequences, about 16% of which show up once; roughly 23% is in the top ten. The sample was also reused in another study, on T cells in Graves' hyperthyroidism and ophthalmopathy.

Sequenced here: peripheral blood mononuclear cells (PBMCs), sampled at new diagnosis, from a patient treated with antithyroid drugs. These receptors were obtained from a woman under 30 with Graves disease. Both conserved end residues are part of each CDR3. A D gene is named only where the DNA matches it firmly. Some rows mark clone size as missing; the rest say once, few, many or name a class of expanded clone.

V	D	J	size	DNA	CDR3
TRBV20-1	TRBD2	TRBJ2-3	many	TGCAGTGCTAGAGTTAGCGGGGTCACAGATACGCAGTATTTT	CSARVSGVTDTQYF
TRBV28	TRBD2	TRBJ2-2	many	TGTGCCAGCAGTTCGGGACTAGCTGTTACCGGGGAGCTGTTTTTT	CASSSGLAVTGELFF
TRBV4-1	TRBD1	TRBJ1-1	few	TGCGCCAGCAGCCGACGACAGGGTGGGAACACTGAAGCTTTCTTT	CASSRRQGGNTEAFF
TRBV6-2/TRBV6-3	-	TRBJ2-1	many	TGTGCCAGCAAGCCGGCCGCGACCTACAATGAGCAGTTCTTC	CASKPAATYNEQFF
TRBV6-5	-	TRBJ1-6	-	TGTGCCAGCAGTTACGTGGGTTCCTATAATTCACCCCTCCACTTT	CASSYVGSYNSPLHF
TRBV6-2/TRBV6-3	TRBD2	TRBJ2-3	many	TGTGCCAGCAGGCGAGCGGGATCGGTTACAGATACGCAGTATTTT	CASRRAGSVTDTQYF
TRBV9	TRBD2	TRBJ2-1	-	TGTGCCAGCAGAATAGAAACCCGGACTAGCGGATTAAACACCTACAATGAGCAGTTCTTC	CASRIETRTSGLNTYNEQFF
TRBV6-9	-	TRBJ1-3	-	TGTGCCAGCAGTTACTACGGTGGAAACACCATATATTTT	CASSYYGGNTIYF
TRBV5-5	TRBD1	TRBJ1-4	few	TGTGCCAGCAGTCCCGGGACAGGGGGCGCCCCGGCTAATGAAAAACTGTTTTTT	CASSPGTGGAPANEKLFF
TRBV19	TRBD1	TRBJ2-3	few	TGTGCCAGTACCCTACAGGGGGCCAGCACAGATACGCAGTATTTT	CASTLQGASTDTQYF
TRBV7-2	TRBD1	TRBJ1-5	many	TGTGCCAGCAGCTTTGGACAGGGTCAGCCCCAGCATTTT	CASSFGQGQPQHF
TRBV28	-	TRBJ1-5	many	TGTGCCAGCAGCAAAGAAATAGGGCCCCAGCATTTT	CASSKEIGPQHF
TRBV7-9	-	TRBJ1-4	once	TGTGCCAGCAGCTTGGAGATGTCTAATGAAAAACTGTTTTTT	CASSLEMSNEKLFF
TRBV19	-	TRBJ2-3	-	TGTGCCAGTAGTTGGCGCTTTATGAAAGATACGCAGTATTTT	CASSWRFMKDTQYF
TRBV20-1	TRBD2	TRBJ2-1	-	TGCAGTGCTAGGGGTGGCACTAGCGGGAGATTTATCGATGAGCAGTTCTTC	CSARGGTSGRFIDEQFF
TRBV28	TRBD1	TRBJ1-2	-	TGTGCCAGCATCCCGACAGGGGTCTTTGATGGCTACACCTTC	CASIPTGVFDGYTF
TRBV11-1	TRBD2	TRBJ2-3	few	TGTGCCAGCAGCCCCCTGACTAGCGTTCCGGGGGGAGATACGCAGTATTTT	CASSPLTSVPGGDTQYF
TRBV10-1	-	TRBJ2-7	-	TGCGCCAGCAGTGCAGAACTCTCCTACGAGCAGTACTTC	CASSAELSYEQYF
TRBV7-9	-	TRBJ2-3	many	TGTGCCAGCAGCCTATTCAGCTTGGAGGGAGATACGCAGTATTTT	CASSLFSLEGDTQYF
TRBV27	-	TRBJ2-7	few	TGTGCCAGCAGTTTATCCGGGCTGACCGTGGAGCAGTACTTC	CASSLSGLTVEQYF
TRBV29-1	-	TRBJ2-1	many	TGCAGCGTCCCCTGGGCCTCCTACAATGAGCAGTTCTTC	CSVPWASYNEQFF
TRBV27	-	TRBJ2-1	-	TGTGCCAGCAAGATTTTAGGACTGAGCTACAATGAGCAGTTCTTC	CASKILGLSYNEQFF
TRBV5-1	TRBD1	TRBJ2-6	few	TGCGCCAGCAGCGCCACCGGGACAGCCTTTTCTGGGGCCAACGTCCTGACTTTC	CASSATGTAFSGANVLTF
TRBV4-1	TRBD1	TRBJ2-7	-	TGCGCCAGCAGCGGATACAGGGGGCGCTGGTACGAGCAGTACTTC	CASSGYRGRWYEQYF
TRBV7-2	-	TRBJ2-5	many	TGTGCCAGCAGCTTACAGGGAGAGACCCAGTACTTC	CASSLQGETQYF
TRBV2	TRBD2	TRBJ2-7	-	TGTGCCAGCACCCAGGGGGCTAGCGGGAGCTACGAGCAGTACTTC	CASTQGASGSYEQYF
TRBV20-1	-	TRBJ1-5	few	TGCAGTGCTAGAACCACAGGGTTGGGTGGCAATCAGCCCCAGCATTTT	CSARTTGLGGNQPQHF
TRBV6-2/TRBV6-3	TRBD1	TRBJ2-7	many	TGTGCCAGCAGTGAGGGTCTCGGACAGGGGTCCTACGAGCAGTACTTC	CASSEGLGQGSYEQYF
TRBV20-1	TRBD1	TRBJ2-7	many	TGCAGTGCTAGGAAGCGGACAGGGTCCCACGAGCAGTACTTC	CSARKRTGSHEQYF
TRBV20-1	-	TRBJ2-3	few	TGCAGTGCCCAGACCGAACCGGTCGATACGCAGTATTTT	CSAQTEPVDTQYF
TRBV20-1	-	TRBJ2-7	many	TGCAGTGCTCCAAGGTTACCCAACTCCTACGAGCAGTACTTC	CSAPRLPNSYEQYF
TRBV28	-	TRBJ2-7	many	TGTGCCAGCAGTTTGCCCCAGGGTGGCTCCTACGAGCAGTACTTC	CASSLPQGGSYEQYF
TRBV2	TRBD2	TRBJ2-1	-	TGTGCCAGCAGGATAGCGGGAGGCGTGAGTGAGCAGTTCTTC	CASRIAGGVSEQFF
TRBV12-3/TRBV12-4	TRBD1	TRBJ2-7	-	TGTGCCAGCAGTTTCCCGGGACAGGGAATCTATGGGCAGTACTTC	CASSFPGQGIYGQYF
TRBV6-2/TRBV6-3	TRBD1	TRBJ2-7	many	TGTGCCAGCAGTTACTCGACGGCAGGGGGAATCTCCTACGAGCAGTACTTC	CASSYSTAGGISYEQYF
TRBV20-1	-	TRBJ2-3	few	TGCAGTGCTAGAGGACAGAGATCGGTTGATACGCAGTATTTT	CSARGQRSVDTQYF
TRBV6-1	-	TRBJ2-3	many	TGTGCCAGCAGTGAAGCGGGTAGTCCCTACACAGATACGCAGTATTTT	CASSEAGSPYTDTQYF
TRBV20-1	TRBD2	TRBJ2-1	once	TGCAGTGCTAGAGATTATTCCACAACTAGCGGGACTGAGCAGTTCTTC	CSARDYSTTSGTEQFF
TRBV7-7	-	TRBJ2-2	few	TGTGCTAGCAGCTTAGAGGGCTGGGGCTCCGGGGAGCTGTTTTTT	CASSLEGWGSGELFF
TRBV28	TRBD1	TRBJ1-6	many	TGTGCCAGCAGTCTCGGGACAGGCCAAAAGATCCTCCACTTT	CASSLGTGQKILHF
TRBV5-1	-	TRBJ2-3	many	TGCGCCAGCAGCTTGATGGCGGGACCCACAGATACGCAGTATTTT	CASSLMAGPTDTQYF
TRBV27	TRBD2	TRBJ2-5	many	TGTGCCAGCAGCCGAATTAGCGGGAGTTATTGGGAGACCCAGTACTTC	CASSRISGSYWETQYF
TRBV6-1	-	TRBJ2-5	few	TGTGCCAGCTGGGGGGGCGATAGGTACCAAGAGACCCAGTACTTC	CASWGGDRYQETQYF
TRBV7-2	-	TRBJ1-1	many	TGTGCCAGCAGCCCCCCCGGGGTGTGGGGTGACACTGAAGCTTTCTTT	CASSPPGVWGDTEAFF
TRBV13	TRBD1	TRBJ1-4	-	TGTGCCAGCAGCTTAGGCCTGCCTGGACAGGGTACTTTTGAAAAACTGTTTTTT	CASSLGLPGQGTFEKLFF